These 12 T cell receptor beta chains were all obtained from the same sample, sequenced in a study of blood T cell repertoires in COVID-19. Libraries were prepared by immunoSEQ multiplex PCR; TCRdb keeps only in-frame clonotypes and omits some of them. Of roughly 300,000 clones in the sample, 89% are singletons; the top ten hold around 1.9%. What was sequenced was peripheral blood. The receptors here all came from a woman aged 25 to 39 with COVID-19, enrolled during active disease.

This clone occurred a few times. Here the CDR3 DNA reads TGTGCCAGCAGTTACAACGGGGGGGCGGGTGAGCAGTACGTC. As protein: CASSYNGGAGEQYV. This chain links TRBV6-6 with TRBJ2-7; TRBD2 matches 8 bases. The CDR3 runs 14 residues. V shed 2 bases and J 7 bases; nucleotides not matched to a gene: 7. Germline V CDR1 and CDR2: MNHNY, SVGAGI (reference sequence).

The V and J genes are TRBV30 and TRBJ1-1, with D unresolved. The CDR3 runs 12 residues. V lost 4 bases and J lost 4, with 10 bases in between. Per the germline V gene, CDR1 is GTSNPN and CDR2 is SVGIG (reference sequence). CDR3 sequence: CAWNPRATEAFF. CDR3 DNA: TGTGCCTGGAACCCTCGAGCCACTGAAGCTTTCTTT.

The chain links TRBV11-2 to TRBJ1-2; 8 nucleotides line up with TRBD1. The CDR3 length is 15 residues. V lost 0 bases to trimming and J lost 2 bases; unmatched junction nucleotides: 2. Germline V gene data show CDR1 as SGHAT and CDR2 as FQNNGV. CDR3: CASSLEHRGNYGYTF. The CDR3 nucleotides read TGTGCCAGCAGCTTAGAACACAGGGGGAACTATGGCTACACCTTC.

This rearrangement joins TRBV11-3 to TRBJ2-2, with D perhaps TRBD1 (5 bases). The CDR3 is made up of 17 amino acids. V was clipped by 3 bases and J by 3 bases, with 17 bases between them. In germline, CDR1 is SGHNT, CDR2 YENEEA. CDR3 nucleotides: TGTGCCAGCAGCTTCCAACCGGCGGACACTTACACCGGGGAGCTGTTTTTT. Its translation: CASSFQPADTYTGELFF.

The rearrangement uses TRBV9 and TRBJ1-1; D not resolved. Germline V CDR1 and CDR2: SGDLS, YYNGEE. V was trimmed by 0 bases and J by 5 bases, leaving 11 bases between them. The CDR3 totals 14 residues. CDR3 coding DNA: TGTGCCAGCAGCGTAGTTACGGAGAGGACTGAAGCTTTCTTT. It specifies CASSVVTERTEAFF. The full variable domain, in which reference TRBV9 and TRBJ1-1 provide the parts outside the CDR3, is DSGVTQTPKHLITATGQRVTLRCSPRSGDLSVYWYQQSLDQGLQFLIQYYNGEERAKGNILERFSAQQFPDLHSELNLSSLELGDSALYFCASSVVTERTEAFFGQGTRLTVV.

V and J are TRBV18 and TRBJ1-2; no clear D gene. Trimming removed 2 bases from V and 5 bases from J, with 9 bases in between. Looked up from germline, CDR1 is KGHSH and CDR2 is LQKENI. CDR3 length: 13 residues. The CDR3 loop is CASSPASQYGYTF. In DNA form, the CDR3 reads TGTGCCAGCTCACCAGCCAGTCAGTATGGCTACACCTTC.

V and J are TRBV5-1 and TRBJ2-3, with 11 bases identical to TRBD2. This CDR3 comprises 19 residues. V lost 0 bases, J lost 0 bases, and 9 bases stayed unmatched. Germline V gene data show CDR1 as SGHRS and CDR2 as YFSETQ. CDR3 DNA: TGCGCCAGCAGCTTGGCTCAGGTAGCGGGGGGGTCTAGCACAGATACGCAGTATTTT. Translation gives CASSLAQVAGGSSTDTQYF.

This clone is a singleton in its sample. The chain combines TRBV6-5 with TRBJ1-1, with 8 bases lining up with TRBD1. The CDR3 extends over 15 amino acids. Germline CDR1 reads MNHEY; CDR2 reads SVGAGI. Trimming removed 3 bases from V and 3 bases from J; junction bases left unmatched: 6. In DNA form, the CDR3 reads TGTGCCAGCAGTTATAAGACAGGGGTTGACACTGAAGCTTTCTTT. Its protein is CASSYKTGVDTEAFF.

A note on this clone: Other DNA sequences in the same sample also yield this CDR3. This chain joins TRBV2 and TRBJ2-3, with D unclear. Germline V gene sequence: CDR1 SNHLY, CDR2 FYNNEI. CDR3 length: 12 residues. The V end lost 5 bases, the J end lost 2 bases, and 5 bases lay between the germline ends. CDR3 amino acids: CASSLNTDTQYF. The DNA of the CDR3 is TGTGCCAGCAGTCTAAACACAGATACGCAGTATTTT.

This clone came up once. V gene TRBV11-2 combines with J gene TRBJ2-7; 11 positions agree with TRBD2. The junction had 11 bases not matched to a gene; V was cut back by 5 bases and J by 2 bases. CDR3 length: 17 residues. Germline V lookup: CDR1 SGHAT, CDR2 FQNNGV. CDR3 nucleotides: TGTGCCAGCAGCCGTGATTTAGCGGGGGGGGTTCCCTACGAGCAGTACTTC. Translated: CASSRDLAGGVPYEQYF.

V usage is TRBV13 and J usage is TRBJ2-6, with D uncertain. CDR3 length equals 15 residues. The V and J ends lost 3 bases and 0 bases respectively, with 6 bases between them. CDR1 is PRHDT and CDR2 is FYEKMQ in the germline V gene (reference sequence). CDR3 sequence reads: CASSFTPSGANVLTF. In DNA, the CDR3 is TGTGCCAGCAGCTTTACACCCTCTGGGGCCAACGTCCTGACTTTC.

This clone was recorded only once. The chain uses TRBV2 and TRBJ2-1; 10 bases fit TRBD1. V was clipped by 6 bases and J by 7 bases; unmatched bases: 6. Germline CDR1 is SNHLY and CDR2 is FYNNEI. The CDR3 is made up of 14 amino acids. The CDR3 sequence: CASSQRQGANEQFF. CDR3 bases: TGTGCCAGCAGCCAGAGACAGGGGGCGAATGAGCAGTTCTTC.